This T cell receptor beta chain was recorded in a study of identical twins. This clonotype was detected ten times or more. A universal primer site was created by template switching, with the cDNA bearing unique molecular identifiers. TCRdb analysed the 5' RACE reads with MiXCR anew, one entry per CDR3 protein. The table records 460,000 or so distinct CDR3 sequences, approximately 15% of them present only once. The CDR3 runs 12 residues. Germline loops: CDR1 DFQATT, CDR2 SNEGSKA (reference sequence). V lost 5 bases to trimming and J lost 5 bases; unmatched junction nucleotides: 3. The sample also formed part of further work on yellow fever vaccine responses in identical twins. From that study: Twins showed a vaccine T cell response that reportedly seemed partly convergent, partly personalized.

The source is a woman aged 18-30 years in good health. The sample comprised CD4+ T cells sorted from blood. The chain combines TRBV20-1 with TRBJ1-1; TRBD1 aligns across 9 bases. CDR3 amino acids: CSADGQGTEAFF. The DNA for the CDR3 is TGCAGTGCTGACGGACAGGGGACTGAAGCTTTCTTT.